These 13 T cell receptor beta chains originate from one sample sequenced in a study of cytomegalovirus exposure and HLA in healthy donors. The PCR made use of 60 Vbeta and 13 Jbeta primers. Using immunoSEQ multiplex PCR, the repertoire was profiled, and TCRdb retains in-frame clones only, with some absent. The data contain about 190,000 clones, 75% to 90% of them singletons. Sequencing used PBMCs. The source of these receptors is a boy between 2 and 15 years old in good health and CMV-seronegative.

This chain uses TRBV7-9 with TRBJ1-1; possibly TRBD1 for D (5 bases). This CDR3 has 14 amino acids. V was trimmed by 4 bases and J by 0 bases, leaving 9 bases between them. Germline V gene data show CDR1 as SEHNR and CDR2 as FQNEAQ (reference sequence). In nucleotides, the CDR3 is TGTGCCAGCAGCTCGGGACTCATGAACACTGAAGCTTTCTTT. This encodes CASSSGLMNTEAFF.

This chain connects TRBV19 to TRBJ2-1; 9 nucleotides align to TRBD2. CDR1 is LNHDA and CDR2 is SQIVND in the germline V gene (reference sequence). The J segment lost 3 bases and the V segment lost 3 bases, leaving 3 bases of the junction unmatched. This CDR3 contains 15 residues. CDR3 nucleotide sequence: TGTGCCAGTAGTATCCCTAGCGGGGACTACAATGAGCAGTTCTTC. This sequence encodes CASSIPSGDYNEQFF.

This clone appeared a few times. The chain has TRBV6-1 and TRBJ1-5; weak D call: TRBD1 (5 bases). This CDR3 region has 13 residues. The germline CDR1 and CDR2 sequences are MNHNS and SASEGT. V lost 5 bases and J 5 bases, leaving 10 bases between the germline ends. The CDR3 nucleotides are TGTGCCAGCAGTTTCGGAGGGGATCAGCCCCAGCATTTT. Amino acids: CASSFGGDQPQHF.

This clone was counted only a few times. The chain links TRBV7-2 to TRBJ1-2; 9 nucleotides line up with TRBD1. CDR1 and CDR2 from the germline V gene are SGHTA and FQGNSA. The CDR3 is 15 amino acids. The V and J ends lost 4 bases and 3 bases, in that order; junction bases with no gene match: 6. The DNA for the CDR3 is TGTGCCAGCAGCTCATACCGACAGGGGGACTATGGCTACACCTTC. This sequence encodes CASSSYRQGDYGYTF.

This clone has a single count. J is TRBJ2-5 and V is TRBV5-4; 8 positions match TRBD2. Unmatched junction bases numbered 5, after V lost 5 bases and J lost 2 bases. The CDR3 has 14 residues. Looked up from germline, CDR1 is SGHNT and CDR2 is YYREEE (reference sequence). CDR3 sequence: CASSHVAGQETQYF. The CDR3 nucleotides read TGTGCCAGCAGTCACGTAGCGGGGCAAGAGACCCAGTACTTC.

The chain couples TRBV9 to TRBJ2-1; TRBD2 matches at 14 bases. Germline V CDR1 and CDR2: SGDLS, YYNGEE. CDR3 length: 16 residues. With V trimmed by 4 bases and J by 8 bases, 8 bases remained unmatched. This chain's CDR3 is CASSYPGTSGSDEQFF. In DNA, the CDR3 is TGTGCCAGCAGCTATCCTGGGACTAGCGGGAGTGATGAGCAGTTCTTC. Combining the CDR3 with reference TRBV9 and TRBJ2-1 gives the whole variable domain DSGVTQTPKHLITATGQRVTLRCSPRSGDLSVYWYQQSLDQGLQFLIQYYNGEERAKGNILERFSAQQFPDLHSELNLSSLELGDSALYFCASSYPGTSGSDEQFFGPGTRLTVL.

CDR3 sequence (DNA): TGTGCCAGCAGCTCGCCGGGACAGGCCCTCAATGAGCAGTTCTTC. It codes for CASSSPGQALNEQFF. The chain has TRBV6-5 and TRBJ2-1; 8 bases align to TRBD1. The CDR3 sequence is 15 residues long. V shed 6 bases and J 6 bases; nucleotides not matched to a gene: 10. Germline V gene sequence: CDR1 MNHEY, CDR2 SVGAGI.

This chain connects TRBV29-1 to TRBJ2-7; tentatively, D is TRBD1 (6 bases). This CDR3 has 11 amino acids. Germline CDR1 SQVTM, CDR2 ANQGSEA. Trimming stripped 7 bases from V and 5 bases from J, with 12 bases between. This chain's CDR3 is CSGRNRDEQYF. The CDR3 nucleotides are TGCAGCGGGAGAAACAGGGACGAGCAGTACTTC.

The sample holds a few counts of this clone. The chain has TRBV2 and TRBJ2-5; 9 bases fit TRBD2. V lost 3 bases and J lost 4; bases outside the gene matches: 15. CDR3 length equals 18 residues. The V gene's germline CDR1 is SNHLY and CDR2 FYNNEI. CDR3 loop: CASSDPIGGGAGRETQYF. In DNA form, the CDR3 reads TGTGCCAGCAGTGACCCCATTGGCGGGGGGGCAGGGAGAGAGACCCAGTACTTC.

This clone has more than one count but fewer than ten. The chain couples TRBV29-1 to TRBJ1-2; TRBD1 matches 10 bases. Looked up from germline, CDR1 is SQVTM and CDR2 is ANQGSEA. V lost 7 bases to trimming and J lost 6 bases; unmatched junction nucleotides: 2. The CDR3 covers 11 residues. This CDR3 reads CSAGQGNGYTF. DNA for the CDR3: TGCAGCGCGGGACAGGGGAATGGCTACACCTTC.

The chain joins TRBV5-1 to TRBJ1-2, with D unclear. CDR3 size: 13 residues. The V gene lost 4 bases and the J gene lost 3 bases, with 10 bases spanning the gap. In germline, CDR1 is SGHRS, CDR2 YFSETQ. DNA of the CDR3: TGCGCCAGCAGCCCCAGTGGAGACTATGGCTACACCTTC. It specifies CASSPSGDYGYTF. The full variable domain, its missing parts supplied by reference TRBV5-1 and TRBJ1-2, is KAGVTQTPRYLIKTRGQQVTLSCSPISGHRSVSWYQQTPGQGLQFLFEYFSETQRNKGNFPGRFSGRQFSNSRSEMNVSTLELGDSALYLCASSPSGDYGYTFGSGTRLTVV.

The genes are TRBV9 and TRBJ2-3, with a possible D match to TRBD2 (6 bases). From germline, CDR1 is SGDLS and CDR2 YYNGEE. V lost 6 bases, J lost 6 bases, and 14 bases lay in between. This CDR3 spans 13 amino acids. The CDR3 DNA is TGTGCCAGCAATTGGGAGAGCGGGGATACGCAGTATTTT. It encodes CASNWESGDTQYF.

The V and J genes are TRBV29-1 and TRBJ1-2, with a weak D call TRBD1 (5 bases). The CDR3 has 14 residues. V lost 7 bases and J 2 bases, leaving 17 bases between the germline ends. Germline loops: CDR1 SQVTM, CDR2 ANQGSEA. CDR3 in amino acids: CSAGHRIRNYGYTF. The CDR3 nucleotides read TGCAGCGCTGGACACAGAATTCGGAACTATGGCTACACCTTC.